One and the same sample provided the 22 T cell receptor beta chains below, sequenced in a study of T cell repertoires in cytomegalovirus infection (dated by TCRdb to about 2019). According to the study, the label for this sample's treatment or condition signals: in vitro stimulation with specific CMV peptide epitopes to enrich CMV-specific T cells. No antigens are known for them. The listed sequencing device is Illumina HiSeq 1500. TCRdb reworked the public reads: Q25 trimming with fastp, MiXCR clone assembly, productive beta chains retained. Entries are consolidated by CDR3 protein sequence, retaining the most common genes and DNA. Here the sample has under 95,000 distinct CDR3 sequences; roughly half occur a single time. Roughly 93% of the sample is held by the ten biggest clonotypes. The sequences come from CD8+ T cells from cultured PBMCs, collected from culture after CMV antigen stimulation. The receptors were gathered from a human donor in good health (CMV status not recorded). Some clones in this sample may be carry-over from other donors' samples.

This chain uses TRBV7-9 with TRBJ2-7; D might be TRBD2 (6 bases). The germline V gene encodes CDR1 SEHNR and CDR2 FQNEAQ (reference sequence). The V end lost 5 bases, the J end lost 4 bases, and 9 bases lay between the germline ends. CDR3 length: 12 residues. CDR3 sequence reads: CASSPLAYEQYF. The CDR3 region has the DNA TGTGCCAGCAGCCCTCTAGCGTACGAGCAGTACTTC.

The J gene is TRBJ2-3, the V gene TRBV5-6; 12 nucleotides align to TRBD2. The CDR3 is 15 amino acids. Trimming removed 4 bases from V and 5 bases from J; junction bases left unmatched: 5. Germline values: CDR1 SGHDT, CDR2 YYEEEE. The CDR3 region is CASSTRLAGEDTQYF. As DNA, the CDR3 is TGTGCCAGCAGCACAAGACTAGCGGGGGAAGATACGCAGTATTTT. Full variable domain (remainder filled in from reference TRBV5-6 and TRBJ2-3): DAGVTQSPTHLIKTRGQQVTLRCSPKSGHDTVSWYQQALGQGPQFIFQYYEEEERQRGNFPDRFSGHQFPNYSSELNVNALLLGDSALYLCASSTRLAGEDTQYFGPGTRLTVL.

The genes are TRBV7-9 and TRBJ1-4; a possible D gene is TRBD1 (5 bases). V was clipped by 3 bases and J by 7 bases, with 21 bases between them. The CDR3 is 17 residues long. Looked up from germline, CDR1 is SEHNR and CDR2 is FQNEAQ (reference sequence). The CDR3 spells CASSFSSGFRSAEKLFF. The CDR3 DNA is TGTGCCAGCAGCTTTTCATCAGGGTTTCGCAGTGCTGAAAAACTGTTTTTT.

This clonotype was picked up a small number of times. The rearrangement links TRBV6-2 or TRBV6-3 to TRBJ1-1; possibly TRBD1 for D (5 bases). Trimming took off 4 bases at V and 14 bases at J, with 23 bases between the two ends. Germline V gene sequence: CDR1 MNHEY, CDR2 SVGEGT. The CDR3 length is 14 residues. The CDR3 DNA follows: TGTGCCAGCAGTTCCCCAGAACCGGACACTGAAGACTTCTTT. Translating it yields CASSSPEPDTEDFF.

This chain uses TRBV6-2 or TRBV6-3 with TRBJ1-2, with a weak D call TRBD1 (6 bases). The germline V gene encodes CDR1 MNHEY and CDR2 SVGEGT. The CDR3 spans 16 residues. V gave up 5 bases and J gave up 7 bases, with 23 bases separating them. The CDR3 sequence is CASSVSNPLPRGGYTF. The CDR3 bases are TGTGCCAGCAGTGTATCGAACCCGCTCCCCAGGGGTGGCTACACCTTC.

CDR3 DNA: TGTGCCAGCAACCCCGGGACTACCTACAATGAGCAGTTCTTC. This encodes CASNPGTTYNEQFF. The chain recombines TRBV27 with TRBJ2-1, with 7 nucleotides matching TRBD2. Per germline, CDR1 MNHEY and CDR2 SMNVEV (reference sequence). Germline trimming cut 7 bases from V and 2 bases from J; bases unmatched to any gene: 5. The CDR3 extends over 14 amino acids.

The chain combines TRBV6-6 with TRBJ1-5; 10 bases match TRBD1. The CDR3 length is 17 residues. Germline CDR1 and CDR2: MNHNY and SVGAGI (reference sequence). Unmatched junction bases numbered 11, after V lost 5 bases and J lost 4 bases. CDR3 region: CASSRGGTDRGNQPQHF. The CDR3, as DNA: TGTGCCAGCAGTAGAGGAGGAACGGACAGGGGGAATCAGCCCCAGCATTTT.

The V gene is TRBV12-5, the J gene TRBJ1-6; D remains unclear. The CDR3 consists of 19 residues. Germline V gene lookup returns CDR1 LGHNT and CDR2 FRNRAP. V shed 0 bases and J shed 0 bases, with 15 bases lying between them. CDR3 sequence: CASGLVSGFENSYNSPLHF. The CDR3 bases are TGTGCTAGTGGTTTGGTCTCCGGTTTTGAAAACTCCTATAATTCACCCCTCCACTTT.

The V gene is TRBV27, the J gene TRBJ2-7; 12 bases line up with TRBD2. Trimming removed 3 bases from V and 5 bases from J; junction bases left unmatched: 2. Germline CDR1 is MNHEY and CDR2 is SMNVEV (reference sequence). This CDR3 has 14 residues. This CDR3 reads CASSLLAGGDEQYF. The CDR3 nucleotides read TGTGCCAGCAGTTTGCTAGCGGGAGGGGACGAGCAGTACTTC.

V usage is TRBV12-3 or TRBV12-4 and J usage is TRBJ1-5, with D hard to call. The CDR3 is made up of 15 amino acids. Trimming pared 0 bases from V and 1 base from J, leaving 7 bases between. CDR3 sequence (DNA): TGTGCCAGCAGTTTAGCTTTGCGGAGCAATCAGCCCCAGCATTTT. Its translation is CASSLALRSNQPQHF.

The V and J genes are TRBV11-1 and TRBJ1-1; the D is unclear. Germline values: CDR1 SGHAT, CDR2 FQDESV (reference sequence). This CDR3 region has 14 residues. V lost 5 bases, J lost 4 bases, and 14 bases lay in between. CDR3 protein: CASSPFGEITEAFF. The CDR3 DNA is TGTGCCAGCAGCCCCTTTGGGGAGATCACTGAAGCTTTCTTT.

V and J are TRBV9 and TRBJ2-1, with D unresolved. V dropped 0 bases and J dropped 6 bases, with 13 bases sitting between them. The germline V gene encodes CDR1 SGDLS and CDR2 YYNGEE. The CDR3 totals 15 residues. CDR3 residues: CASSVGLAGRNEQFF. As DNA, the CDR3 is TGTGCCAGCAGCGTAGGCCTGGCTGGGCGCAATGAGCAGTTCTTC.

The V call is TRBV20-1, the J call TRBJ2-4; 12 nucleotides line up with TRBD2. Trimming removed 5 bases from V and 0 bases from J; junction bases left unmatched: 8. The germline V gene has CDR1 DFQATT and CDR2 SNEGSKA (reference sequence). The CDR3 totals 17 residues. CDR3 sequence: CSASTSGSPLAKNIQYF. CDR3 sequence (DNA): TGCAGTGCTTCGACTAGCGGGAGTCCCCTAGCCAAAAACATTCAGTACTTC.

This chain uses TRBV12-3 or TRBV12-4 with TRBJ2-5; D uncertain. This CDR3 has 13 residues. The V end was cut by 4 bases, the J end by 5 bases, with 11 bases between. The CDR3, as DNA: TGTGCCAGCAGTTCTAGAGTAGGGGAGACCCAGTACTTC. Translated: CASSSRVGETQYF.

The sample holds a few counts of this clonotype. The DNA for the CDR3 is TGTGCCATCAGTGGATGGAGCGAGGAGGACACCTACAATGAGCAGTTCTTC. This sequence encodes CAISGWSEEDTYNEQFF. The V gene is TRBV10-3, the J gene TRBJ2-1; TRBD1 or TRBD2 may be the D gene (5 bases each). Germline V gene lookup returns CDR1 ENHRY and CDR2 SYGVKD. The CDR3 totals 17 residues. Trimming took 4 bases from V and 2 from J, leaving 18 bases between them.

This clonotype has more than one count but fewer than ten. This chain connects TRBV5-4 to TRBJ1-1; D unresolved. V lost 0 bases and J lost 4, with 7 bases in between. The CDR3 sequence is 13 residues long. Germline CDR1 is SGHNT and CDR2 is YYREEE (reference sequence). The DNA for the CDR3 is TGTGCCAGCAGCTTGGAAGGGCTCACTGAAGCTTTCTTT. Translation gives CASSLEGLTEAFF.

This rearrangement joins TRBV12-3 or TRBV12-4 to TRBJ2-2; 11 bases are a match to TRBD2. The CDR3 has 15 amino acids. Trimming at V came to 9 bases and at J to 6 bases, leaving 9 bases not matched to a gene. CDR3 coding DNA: TGTGCCAGTACCCCGGGACTAGCGGTTTCCGGGGAGCTGTTTTTT. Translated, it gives CASTPGLAVSGELFF.

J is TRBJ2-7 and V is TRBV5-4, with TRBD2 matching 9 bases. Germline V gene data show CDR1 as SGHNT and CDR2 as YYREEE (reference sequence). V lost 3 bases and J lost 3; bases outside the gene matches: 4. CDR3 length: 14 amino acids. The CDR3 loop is CASSSSGIDYEQYF. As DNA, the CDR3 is TGTGCCAGCAGCTCTAGCGGGATCGACTACGAGCAGTACTTC.

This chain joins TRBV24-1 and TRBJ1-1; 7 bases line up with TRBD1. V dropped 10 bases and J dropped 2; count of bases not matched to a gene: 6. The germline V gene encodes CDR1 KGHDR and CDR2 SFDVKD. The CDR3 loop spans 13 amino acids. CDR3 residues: CATSDRANTEAFF. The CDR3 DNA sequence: TGTGCCACTTCTGACAGGGCCAACACTGAAGCTTTCTTT.

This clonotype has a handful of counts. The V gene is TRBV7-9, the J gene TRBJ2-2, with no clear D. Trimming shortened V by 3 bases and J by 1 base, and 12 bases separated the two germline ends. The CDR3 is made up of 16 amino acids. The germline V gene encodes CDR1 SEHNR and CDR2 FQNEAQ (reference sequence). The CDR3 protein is CASSLKKGLNTGELFF. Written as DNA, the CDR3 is TGTGCCAGCAGCTTGAAGAAGGGATTGAACACCGGGGAGCTGTTTTTT.

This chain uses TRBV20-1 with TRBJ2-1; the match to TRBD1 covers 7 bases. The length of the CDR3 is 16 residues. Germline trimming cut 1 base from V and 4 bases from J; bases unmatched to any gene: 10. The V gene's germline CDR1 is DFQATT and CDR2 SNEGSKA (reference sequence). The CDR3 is CSARVFGTENYNEQFF. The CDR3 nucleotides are TGCAGTGCTAGAGTCTTCGGGACAGAAAATTACAATGAGCAGTTCTTC.

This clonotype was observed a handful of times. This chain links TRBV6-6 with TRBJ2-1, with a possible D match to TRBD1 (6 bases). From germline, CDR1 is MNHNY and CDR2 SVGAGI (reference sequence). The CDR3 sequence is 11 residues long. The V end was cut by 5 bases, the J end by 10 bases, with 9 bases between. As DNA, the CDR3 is TGTGCCAGCAGTGAGGGGGTGGAGCAGTTCTTC. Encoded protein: CASSEGVEQFF.